This TCR beta chain was retrieved from a study of breast tumors, draining lymph nodes, adjacent tissues. Study-level results: Compared with lymph nodes, tumors were less diverse; compared with nontumor tissue, more.

This clonotype has at least ten counts. Its target is unknown. This CDR3 has 15 amino acids. Looked up from germline, CDR1 is LNHDA and CDR2 is SQIVND (reference sequence). The ends were cut back, 3 bases at V and 8 bases at J, with 14 bases in the middle. TCRdb redid the calling of the multiplex PCR reads with MiXCR, one entry per CDR3 protein. The repertoire holds roughly 70,000 distinct CDR3 sequences, with roughly 40% as singletons. This rearrangement joins TRBV19 to TRBJ1-6; perhaps TRBD1 as D (5 bases). The receptor was derived from a female donor with breast cancer. Some clones in this sample may be carry-over from other donors' samples. Sequencing input: breast tumor tissue. The CDR3 DNA is TGTGCCAGTAGTATCCAGGGTGGAAGGGATTCACCCCTCCACTTT. Translated, it gives CASSIQGGRDSPLHF.